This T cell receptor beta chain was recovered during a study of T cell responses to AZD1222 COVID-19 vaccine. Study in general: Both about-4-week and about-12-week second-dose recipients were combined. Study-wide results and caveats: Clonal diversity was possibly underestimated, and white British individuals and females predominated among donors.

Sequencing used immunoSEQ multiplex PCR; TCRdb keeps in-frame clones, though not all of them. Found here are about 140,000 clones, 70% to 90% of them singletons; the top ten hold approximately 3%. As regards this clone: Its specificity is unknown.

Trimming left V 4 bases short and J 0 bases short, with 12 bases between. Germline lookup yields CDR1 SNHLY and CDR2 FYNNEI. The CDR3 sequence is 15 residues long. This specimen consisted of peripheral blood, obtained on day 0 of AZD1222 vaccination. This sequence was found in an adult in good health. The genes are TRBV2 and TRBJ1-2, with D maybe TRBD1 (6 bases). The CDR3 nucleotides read TGTGCCAGCAGTGGTGGACAGATTCCTAACTATGGCTACACCTTC. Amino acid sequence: CASSGGQIPNYGYTF. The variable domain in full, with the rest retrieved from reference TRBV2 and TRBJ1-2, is EPEVTQTPSHQVTQMGQEVILRCVPISNHLYFYWYRQILGQKVEFLVSFYNNEISEKSEIFDDQFSVERPDGSNFTLKIRSTKLEDSAMYFCASSGGQIPNYGYTFGSGTRLTVV.